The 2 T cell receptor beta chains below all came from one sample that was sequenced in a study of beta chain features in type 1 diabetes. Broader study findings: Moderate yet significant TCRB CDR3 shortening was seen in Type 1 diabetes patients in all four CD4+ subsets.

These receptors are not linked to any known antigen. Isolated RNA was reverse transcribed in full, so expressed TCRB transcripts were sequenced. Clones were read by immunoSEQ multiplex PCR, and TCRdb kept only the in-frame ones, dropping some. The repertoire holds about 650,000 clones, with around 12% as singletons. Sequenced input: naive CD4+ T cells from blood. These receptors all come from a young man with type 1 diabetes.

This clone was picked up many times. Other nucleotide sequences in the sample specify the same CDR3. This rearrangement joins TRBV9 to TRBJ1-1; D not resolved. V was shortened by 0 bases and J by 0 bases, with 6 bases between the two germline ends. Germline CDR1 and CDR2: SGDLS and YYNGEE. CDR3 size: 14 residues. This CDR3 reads CASSVGNMNTEAFF. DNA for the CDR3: TGTGCCAGCAGCGTAGGAAACATGAACACTGAAGCTTTCTTT.

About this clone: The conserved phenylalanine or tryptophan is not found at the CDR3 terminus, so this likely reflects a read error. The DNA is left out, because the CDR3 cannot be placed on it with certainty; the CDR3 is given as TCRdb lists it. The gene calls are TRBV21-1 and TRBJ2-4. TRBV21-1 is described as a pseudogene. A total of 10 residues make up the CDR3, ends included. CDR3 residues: CASSSAPGTA.